A single sample gave rise to the 20 T cell receptor beta chains below, sequenced in a study of cytomegalovirus exposure and HLA in healthy donors. This PCR relied on a set of 60 Vbeta primers and 13 Jbeta primers. Assay: immunoSEQ multiplex PCR; the TCRdb copy retains only in-frame clones and omits some. The data contain about 110,000 clones, 70% of them singletons. Input material: PBMCs. Receptor source: a man aged 25-45 years in good health and CMV-seropositive.

The sample holds a few counts of this clone. The chain has TRBV6-4 and TRBJ2-1, with 9 bases aligning to TRBD2. The length of the CDR3 is 16 residues. CDR1 is MRHNA, CDR2 SNTAGT, per germline. V lost 6 bases to trimming and J lost 6 bases; unmatched junction nucleotides: 12. CDR3 sequence (DNA): TGTGCCAGCAGCCTTTCAGAAGCGGGAGGAGGCAATGAGCAGTTCTTC. As protein: CASSLSEAGGGNEQFF.

This clone was seen a few times. The CDR3 DNA reads TGTGCCAGCAGCCCCCGGCTAGCGGGGGCCCTGAACACCGGGGAGCTGTTTTTT. Its translation: CASSPRLAGALNTGELFF. J is TRBJ2-2 and V is TRBV7-8, with 10 bases identical to TRBD2. Germline V CDR1 and CDR2: SGHVS, FQNEAQ. There are 18 residues in the CDR3. V was pared by 5 bases and J by 1 base, with 10 bases of the junction left unmatched.

V usage is TRBV9 and J usage is TRBJ2-1; 7 bases line up with TRBD2. Germline lookup yields CDR1 SGDLS and CDR2 YYNGEE. V trimming: 4 bases; J trimming: 2 bases; junction bases outside the gene matches: 15. The CDR3 consists of 18 residues. Here the CDR3 DNA reads TGTGCCAGCAGCCCTCAAGCGGGGATGGCCGCAGCCTACAATGAGCAGTTCTTC. It specifies CASSPQAGMAAAYNEQFF. The entire variable domain, with the rest obtained from reference TRBV9 and TRBJ2-1, is as follows: DSGVTQTPKHLITATGQRVTLRCSPRSGDLSVYWYQQSLDQGLQFLIQYYNGEERAKGNILERFSAQQFPDLHSELNLSSLELGDSALYFCASSPQAGMAAAYNEQFFGPGTRLTVL.

Comment on this clone: At one end the junction does not follow the germline gene, possibly because of a read error. This rearrangement joins TRBV30 to TRBJ1-5; unclear D gene. This CDR3 region has 13 residues. Germline CDR1 and CDR2: GTSNPN and SVGIG (reference sequence). As DNA, the CDR3 is TGTGCCTGGACCGGCAAAGGAGGTCAGCTCCAGCATTTT. This codes for CAWTGKGGQLQHF. Complete variable domain (other parts from reference TRBV30 and TRBJ1-5): SQTIHQWPATLVQPVGSPLSLECTVEGTSNPNLYWYRQAAGRGLQLLFYSVGIGQISSEVPQNLSASRPQDRQFILSSKKLLLSDSGFYLCAWTGKGGQLQHFGDGTRLSIL.

V is TRBV27 and J is TRBJ1-6, with 12 bases fitting TRBD1. The trim removed 7 bases at V and 13 bases at J, leaving 11 bases unmatched. Germline V gene sequence: CDR1 MNHEY, CDR2 SMNVEV (reference sequence). The CDR3 length is 15 residues. CDR3 sequence (DNA): TGTGCCAGCAACCCCGGGACAGGGGGCTCCCGTCCCCTCCACTTT. It translates to CASNPGTGGSRPLHF.

V and J are TRBV5-1 and TRBJ1-2; 8 nucleotides line up with TRBD1. J was trimmed by 7 bases and V by 4 bases; bases with no gene match: 6. This CDR3 region has 13 residues. Germline values: CDR1 SGHRS, CDR2 YFSETQ. CDR3 coding DNA: TGCGCCAGCAGCCCTAGGACAGGGACTGGCTACACCTTC. It is translated as CASSPRTGTGYTF.

This chain connects TRBV10-3 to TRBJ1-5; D is perhaps TRBD1 (5 bases). Germline values: CDR1 ENHRY, CDR2 SYGVKD. Deletions cut 7 bases from V and 5 bases from J, with 12 bases between. The CDR3 is 13 residues long. The DNA for the CDR3 is TGTGCCATCACAAGGGGTGAGGATCAGCCCCAGCATTTT. Residues: CAITRGEDQPQHF.

The chain employs TRBV28 and TRBJ1-1; D unresolved. V lost 4 bases and J 11 bases, leaving 17 bases between the germline ends. Looked up from germline, CDR1 is MDHEN and CDR2 is SYDVKM. The CDR3 consists of 13 residues. DNA for the CDR3: TGTGCCAGCAGTTCCCCTTTTGAGGGTAGGGCTTTCTTT. The encoded protein is CASSSPFEGRAFF.

This clone turned up a few times. The chain recombines TRBV4-3 with TRBJ2-3; 8 bases map to TRBD2. The germline CDR1 and CDR2 sequences are LGHNA and YSLEER. This CDR3 has 17 amino acids. After removal of 0 bases from V and 2 bases from J, the junction contained 7 bases not matched to a gene. The CDR3 nucleotides are TGCGCCAGCAGCCAAGATGGATTAGCGGGGCCCACAGATACGCAGTATTTT. This translates into CASSQDGLAGPTDTQYF.

V is TRBV4-1 and J is TRBJ2-1, with 10 positions matching TRBD2. J was trimmed by 5 bases and V by 9 bases; bases with no gene match: 10. This CDR3 comprises 15 residues. Germline CDR1 reads MGHRA; CDR2 reads YSYEKL. The CDR3 protein is CARPWNSGGHNEQFF. The CDR3 region has the DNA TGCGCCAGACCCTGGAATAGCGGGGGGCACAATGAGCAGTTCTTC.

This clone was observed at least ten times. This sequence joins TRBV6-6 and TRBJ1-2; a possible D gene is TRBD1 (5 bases). Looked up from germline, CDR1 is MNHNY and CDR2 is SVGAGI (reference sequence). V lost 4 bases, J lost 4 bases, and 7 bases lay in between. This CDR3 has 12 residues. CDR3 DNA sequence: TGTGCCAGCAGTTCGGGGGGCTATGGCTACACCTTC. Translation: CASSSGGYGYTF.

The chain recombines TRBV25-1 with TRBJ2-7; D is perhaps TRBD1 (6 bases). Between the trimmed V and J ends, which lost 8 bases and 0 bases, there was a span of 17 bases. The CDR3 extends over 15 amino acids. Germline V gene data show CDR1 as MGHDK and CDR2 as SYGVNS. The chain's CDR3 is CASPLSGQSSYEQYV. The CDR3 bases are TGTGCCAGCCCCCTGTCCGGACAGAGCTCCTACGAGCAGTACGTC.

This clone was recorded a few times. The CDR3 here is CASKVAGTGYGYTF. CDR3 DNA sequence: TGTGCCAGCAAGGTGGCCGGGACAGGGTATGGCTACACCTTC. The rearrangement uses TRBV11-3 and TRBJ1-2, with 9 bases identical to TRBD1. Germline values: CDR1 SGHNT, CDR2 YENEEA. The CDR3 extends over 14 amino acids. Trimming removed 7 bases from V and 5 bases from J; junction bases left unmatched: 8.

In this sample, this clone turned up a few times. Written as DNA, the CDR3 is TGCGCCAGCAGCTTGGAGGGGGCGCATGCTTTCTTT. Protein sequence: CASSLEGAHAFF. V gene TRBV5-1 combines with J gene TRBJ1-1; 7 bases are a match to TRBD1. This CDR3 comprises 12 residues. J gave up 11 bases and V 0 bases, and 4 bases lay outside the gene matches. Germline assignment: CDR1 SGHRS and CDR2 YFSETQ.

CDR3 in DNA: TGCGCCAGCAGCCCGACCCTGCGACAGGGGAGTACGAAGACCCAGTACTTC. It yields the protein CASSPTLRQGSTKTQYF. This chain joins TRBV4-1 and TRBJ2-5; TRBD1 matches at 8 bases. Germline lookup yields CDR1 MGHRA and CDR2 YSYEKL. The CDR3 spans 17 residues. Unmatched junction bases numbered 16, after V lost 4 bases and J lost 6 bases.

The chain uses TRBV14 and TRBJ2-5, with 14 bases lining up with TRBD2. CDR1 and CDR2 (germline): SGHDN, FVKESK. This CDR3 is built from 18 residues. J gave up 2 bases and V 1 base, and 6 bases lay outside the gene matches. The CDR3 region has the DNA TGTGCCAGCAGCCAAGGGACTAGCGGGGGGCCGTGGCAAGAGACCCAGTACTTC. It specifies CASSQGTSGGPWQETQYF.

The chain is built from TRBV19 and TRBJ1-2, with TRBD1 matching 8 bases. Germline V gives CDR1 LNHDA, CDR2 SQIVND (reference sequence). Trimming cost V 4 bases and J 2 bases; bases outside gene matches: 6. The CDR3 spans 15 residues. The CDR3 here is CASSTRQGRNYGYTF. In DNA, the CDR3 is TGTGCCAGTAGTACACGACAGGGGAGGAACTATGGCTACACCTTC.

This clone turned up a few times. V and J are TRBV30 and TRBJ1-4; TRBD1 might be the D (6 bases). The V end was cut by 0 bases, the J end by 8 bases, with 10 bases between. Germline V gene lookup returns CDR1 GTSNPN and CDR2 SVGIG (reference sequence). The CDR3 is 13 amino acids. CDR3 sequence: CAWSVVRGEKLFF. CDR3 DNA sequence: TGTGCCTGGAGTGTGGTCAGGGGAGAAAAACTGTTTTTT.

V gene TRBV23-1 combines with J gene TRBJ1-4; D is ambiguous. TRBV23-1 is marked as an open reading frame, function uncertain. Between the trimmed V and J ends, which lost 2 bases and 5 bases, there was a span of 21 bases. This CDR3 is built from 18 residues. The CDR3 protein is CASSQREIWVGSNEKLFF. The CDR3 region has the DNA TGCGCCAGCAGTCAACGGGAGATCTGGGTAGGCTCGAATGAAAAACTGTTTTTT.

The CDR3 loop reads CASSPGQIPYEQYF. The CDR3 bases are TGTGCCAGCAGCCCAGGACAGATCCCCTACGAGCAGTACTTC. The V and J genes are TRBV4-2 and TRBJ2-7, with D maybe TRBD1 (6 bases). The CDR3 contains 14 residues. Germline CDR1 LGHNA, CDR2 YNFKEQ. Trimming took off 4 bases at V and 2 bases at J, with 12 bases between the two ends.